The 30 T cell receptor beta chains given below trace back to one sample, sequenced in a study of neurological immune-mediated disorders. TCRdb analysed the 5' RACE reads with MiXCR anew, one entry per CDR3 protein. The table has under 85,000 distinct CDR3 sequences, around 14% seen once. The sample was PBMCs. These receptors all come from a woman aged 45-65 years in good health.

This clonotype was observed many times. The CDR3 loop is CAQKARGGRALTGELFF. Here the CDR3 DNA reads TGTGCCCAAAAAGCTCGGGGCGGGAGGGCCTTAACCGGGGAGCTGTTTTTT. This rearrangement joins TRBV2 to TRBJ2-2; TRBD2 matches 9 bases. Germline-derived CDR1 and CDR2 are SNHLY and FYNNEI. CDR3 length equals 17 residues. The V segment lost 11 bases and the J segment 5 bases; nucleotides outside the gene matches: 18. The full variable domain, with the rest looked up from reference TRBV2 and TRBJ2-2, is EPEVTQTPSHQVTQMGQEVILRCVPISNHLYFYWYRQILGQKVEFLVSFYNNEISEKSEIFDDQFSVERPDGSNFTLKIRSTKLEDSAMYFCAQKARGGRALTGELFFGEGSRLTVL.

This clonotype occurred a few times. This chain uses TRBV28 with TRBJ2-6, with 7 bases identical to TRBD1. V lost 6 bases, J lost 2 bases, and 10 bases stayed unmatched. Germline assignment: CDR1 MDHEN and CDR2 SYDVKM. This CDR3 is built from 17 residues. The CDR3 sequence is CASSKLQGVPGANVLTF. CDR3 nucleotides: TGTGCCAGCAGCAAACTGCAGGGGGTCCCTGGGGCCAACGTCCTGACTTTC.

In this sample, this clonotype turned up many times. The V gene is TRBV5-1, the J gene TRBJ2-5; D uncertain. This CDR3 is 12 amino acids long. The germline V gene encodes CDR1 SGHRS and CDR2 YFSETQ. V lost 7 bases and J 4 bases, leaving 11 bases between the germline ends. CDR3 sequence (DNA): TGCGCCAGCGGGGTAATCGGAGAGACCCAGTACTTC. Protein sequence: CASGVIGETQYF.

This chain joins TRBV11-2 and TRBJ2-1; 7 positions match TRBD1. CDR1 is SGHAT, CDR2 FQNNGV, per germline. V dropped 6 bases and J dropped 2; count of bases not matched to a gene: 19. This CDR3 region has 19 residues. CDR3 nucleotides: TGTGCCAGCAGAACAACCTCCGAGGGCACAGGGGAAACCTACAATGAGCAGTTCTTC. Its translation is CASRTTSEGTGETYNEQFF.

This clonotype was recorded at least ten times. This sequence joins TRBV5-1 and TRBJ2-3, with 16 nucleotides matching TRBD2. Germline V gene data show CDR1 as SGHRS and CDR2 as YFSETQ. V lost 2 bases and J lost 4; bases outside the gene matches: 16. This CDR3 is built from 21 residues. CDR3 in DNA: TGCGCCAGCAGCTTACAAGGGACTAGCGGGGGGGCCGGTATTTTGGCAGATACGCAGTATTTT. This translates into CASSLQGTSGGAGILADTQYF.

This clonotype was detected ten times or more. CDR3 DNA sequence: TGCAGTGCTAGAGATGTAGGGAAGAACACTGAAGCTTTCTTT. This encodes CSARDVGKNTEAFF. V and J are TRBV20-1 and TRBJ1-1; D remains unclear. Trimming took off 0 bases at V and 1 base at J, with 9 bases between the two ends. This CDR3 contains 14 residues. Germline V gene lookup returns CDR1 DFQATT and CDR2 SNEGSKA (reference sequence).

This clonotype occurred many times. The V call is TRBV5-1, the J call TRBJ1-4, with D unresolved. Trimming left V 5 bases short and J 0 bases short, with 14 bases between. There are 16 residues in the CDR3. Looked up from germline, CDR1 is SGHRS and CDR2 is YFSETQ. The CDR3 here is CASRRGRTATNEKLFF. Here the CDR3 DNA reads TGCGCCAGCAGGCGAGGACGTACTGCAACTAATGAAAAACTGTTTTTT. Complete variable domain (other parts from reference TRBV5-1 and TRBJ1-4): KAGVTQTPRYLIKTRGQQVTLSCSPISGHRSVSWYQQTPGQGLQFLFEYFSETQRNKGNFPGRFSGRQFSNSRSEMNVSTLELGDSALYLCASRRGRTATNEKLFFGSGTQLSVL.

This clonotype has at least ten counts. A much bigger clone sits one base away, suggesting this may be a read error. V is TRBV5-1 and J is TRBJ2-7; 10 bases align to TRBD1. This CDR3 is 15 amino acids long. V dropped 4 bases and J dropped 3; count of bases not matched to a gene: 7. The germline gives CDR1 SGHRS, CDR2 YFSETQ. The CDR3 sequence is CASSTPDRGVYEQYF. Written as DNA, the CDR3 is TGCGCCAGCAGCACCCCGGACAGGGGGGTCTACGAGCAGTACTTC.

This clonotype was recorded many times. This chain uses TRBV7-9 with TRBJ1-6; TRBD1 aligns across 9 bases. Per germline, CDR1 SEHNR and CDR2 FQNEAQ (reference sequence). The CDR3 is made up of 17 amino acids. Trimming removed 5 bases from V and 5 bases from J; junction bases left unmatched: 10. The CDR3 sequence is CASSRSAGTGNNSPLHF. CDR3 DNA: TGTGCCAGCAGCCGATCCGCCGGGACAGGGAATAATTCACCCCTCCACTTT.

This clonotype was found many times. This chain uses TRBV28 with TRBJ1-4; 7 bases fit TRBD1. The CDR3 has 16 residues. Per germline, CDR1 MDHEN and CDR2 SYDVKM. The J segment lost 0 bases and the V segment lost 6 bases, leaving 7 bases of the junction unmatched. CDR3 amino acids: CASSSGQSATNEKLFF. The CDR3 bases are TGTGCCAGCAGCTCGGGACAGAGCGCAACTAATGAAAAACTGTTTTTT.

This clonotype was seen many times. CDR3 sequence reads: CASSEGGLAKNIQYF. The CDR3 nucleotides read TGTGCCAGCAGCGAAGGGGGACTAGCCAAAAACATTCAGTACTTC. This chain joins TRBV7-2 and TRBJ2-4; D is perhaps TRBD1 or TRBD2 (6 bases each). Germline CDR1 reads SGHTA; CDR2 reads FQGNSA. The CDR3 is 15 residues long. Trimming pared 5 bases from V and 0 bases from J, leaving 11 bases between.

This clonotype was observed at least ten times. The chain recombines TRBV7-2 with TRBJ2-7; 9 positions agree with TRBD2. Germline CDR1 reads SGHTA; CDR2 reads FQGNSA. CDR3 length: 15 residues. The junction had 5 bases not matched to a gene; V was cut back by 3 bases and J by 2 bases. CDR3 loop: CASSFQLAGPYEQYF. CDR3 in DNA: TGTGCCAGCAGCTTTCAGCTAGCGGGGCCCTACGAGCAGTACTTC. Drawing the rest from reference TRBV7-2 and TRBJ2-7, the complete variable domain is GAGVSQSPSNKVTEKGKDVELRCDPISGHTALYWYRQSLGQGLEFLIYFQGNSAPDKSGLPSDRFSAERTGGSVSTLTIQRTQQEDSAVYLCASSFQLAGPYEQYFGPGTRLTVT.

As for this clonotype: Given a much more abundant clone one base away, this may be a read error. This chain's CDR3 is CASSFIVQGHEQYF. The CDR3, as DNA: TGCGCCAGCAGCTTTATTGTTCAGGGCCACGAGCAGTACTTC. The chain is built from TRBV5-1 and TRBJ2-7, with a weak D call TRBD1 (5 bases). Germline lookup yields CDR1 SGHRS and CDR2 YFSETQ. V lost 2 bases, J lost 5 bases, and 14 bases lay in between. This CDR3 comprises 14 residues.

This clonotype was observed many times. The chain has TRBV12-3 or TRBV12-4 and TRBJ2-2; D is perhaps TRBD1 (6 bases). The CDR3 runs to 15 residues. Trimming shortened V by 7 bases and J by 5 bases, and 17 bases separated the two germline ends. The chain's CDR3 is CASKVAGAGTGELFF. The CDR3, as DNA: TGTGCCAGCAAAGTTGCAGGGGCGGGTACCGGGGAGCTGTTTTTT.

This clonotype was observed a single time. The chain recombines TRBV5-1 with TRBJ2-2, with D unresolved. The CDR3 consists of 16 residues. Germline CDR1 reads SGHRS; CDR2 reads YFSETQ. The V and J ends lost 5 bases and 4 bases respectively, with 18 bases between them. In nucleotides, the CDR3 is TGCGCCAGCAGACCCGGACCACCCGTCTCCACCGGGGAGCTGTTTTTT. Amino acid sequence: CASRPGPPVSTGELFF.

This clonotype was recorded a few times. The V gene is TRBV20-1, the J gene TRBJ1-5; unclear D gene. V was shortened by 5 bases and J by 4 bases, with 12 bases between the two germline ends. The CDR3 extends over 13 amino acids. In germline, CDR1 is DFQATT, CDR2 SNEGSKA (reference sequence). CDR3 nucleotides: TGCAGTGCTGGTGGACTTGTGAATCAGCCCCAGCATTTT. Protein product: CSAGGLVNQPQHF.

V usage is TRBV25-1 and J usage is TRBJ2-7, with D perhaps TRBD2 (6 bases). The CDR3 loop spans 15 amino acids. Germline assignment: CDR1 MGHDK and CDR2 SYGVNS. V lost 5 bases to trimming and J lost 7 bases, with 21 bases between them. The CDR3 loop reads CASSTYAGRPREQYF. DNA for the CDR3: TGTGCCAGCAGTACCTACGCGGGACGGCCGAGGGAGCAGTACTTC.

This clonotype was counted ten times or more. The rearrangement uses TRBV7-8 and TRBJ1-1; possibly TRBD1 for D (6 bases). CDR3 size: 14 residues. V lost 3 bases to trimming and J lost 4 bases, with 12 bases between them. The germline V gene encodes CDR1 SGHVS and CDR2 FQNEAQ. In DNA, the CDR3 is TGTGCCAGCAGCTTCCGTCAGGGGACCACTGAAGCTTTCTTT. Protein: CASSFRQGTTEAFF.

This clonotype was counted many times. This chain connects TRBV9 to TRBJ1-1; D ambiguous. CDR1 and CDR2 (germline): SGDLS, YYNGEE. The CDR3 consists of 13 residues. Trimming left V 9 bases short and J 6 bases short, with 18 bases between. The CDR3, as DNA: TGTGCCACCCTCGACCAGGACGGTCCTGAAGCTTTCTTT. Its translation is CATLDQDGPEAFF. The full variable domain, rest sourced from reference TRBV9 and TRBJ1-1, is DSGVTQTPKHLITATGQRVTLRCSPRSGDLSVYWYQQSLDQGLQFLIQYYNGEERAKGNILERFSAQQFPDLHSELNLSSLELGDSALYFCATLDQDGPEAFFGQGTRLTVV.

This clonotype has ten or more counts. The J gene is TRBJ2-4, the V gene TRBV5-1; D is ambiguous. Per the germline V gene, CDR1 is SGHRS and CDR2 is YFSETQ. Trimming took 3 bases from V and 0 from J, leaving 7 bases between them. CDR3 length: 14 residues. The CDR3 reads CASSSDLAKNIQYF. The CDR3 DNA is TGCGCCAGCAGCTCGGACCTAGCCAAAAACATTCAGTACTTC.

This clonotype was counted at least ten times. The chain joins TRBV5-1 to TRBJ2-5; 8 bases agree with TRBD2. Germline-derived CDR1 and CDR2 are SGHRS and YFSETQ. The CDR3 sequence is 15 residues long. After removal of 4 bases from V and 1 base from J, the junction contained 6 bases not matched to a gene. The CDR3 region has the DNA TGCGCCAGCAGCCCCGGGAGGGGCGGCCAAGAGACCCAGTACTTC. Amino acids: CASSPGRGGQETQYF. The variable domain in full, completed from reference TRBV5-1 and TRBJ2-5, reads KAGVTQTPRYLIKTRGQQVTLSCSPISGHRSVSWYQQTPGQGLQFLFEYFSETQRNKGNFPGRFSGRQFSNSRSEMNVSTLELGDSALYLCASSPGRGGQETQYFGPGTRLLVL.

This clonotype was detected many times. A much larger clone differs from this one at a single base, so this may be a read error. The V gene is TRBV27, the J gene TRBJ1-1; 8 positions agree with TRBD1. This CDR3 is built from 13 residues. V trimming: 8 bases; J trimming: 5 bases; junction bases outside the gene matches: 7. CDR1 is MNHEY and CDR2 is SMNVEV in the germline V gene (reference sequence). The CDR3 loop reads CASLGQGLTEAFF. The CDR3 coding sequence is TGTGCCAGCCTCGGACAGGGACTGACTGAAGCTTTCTTT.

This clonotype was detected ten times or more. The chain couples TRBV20-1 to TRBJ2-7; D perhaps matches TRBD1 (6 bases). Trimming stripped 4 bases from V and 3 bases from J, with 16 bases between. This CDR3 region has 14 residues. Germline lookup yields CDR1 DFQATT and CDR2 SNEGSKA (reference sequence). Here the CDR3 reads CSANDRTGLYEQYF. In nucleotides, the CDR3 is TGCAGTGCTAATGACAGGACTGGGCTCTACGAGCAGTACTTC.

This chain connects TRBV27 to TRBJ2-7, with 8 nucleotides matching TRBD1. CDR3 length: 14 residues. The junction had 6 bases not matched to a gene; V was cut back by 4 bases and J by 4 bases. Per germline, CDR1 MNHEY and CDR2 SMNVEV (reference sequence). CDR3 region: CASSYGTGLYEQYF. The CDR3 coding sequence is TGTGCCAGCAGTTATGGGACAGGCTTATACGAGCAGTACTTC.

This clonotype was counted many times. The V gene is TRBV7-2, the J gene TRBJ2-1; D not certain. The V and J ends lost 4 bases and 9 bases respectively, with 16 bases between them. Germline CDR1 and CDR2: SGHTA and FQGNSA. The CDR3 has 14 amino acids. This CDR3 reads CASSSRNSLGEQFF. The CDR3 DNA reads TGTGCCAGCAGCTCCAGGAATAGCCTGGGTGAGCAGTTCTTC.

The chain carries TRBV5-1 and TRBJ1-6; TRBD1 matches at 8 bases. Germline V gene lookup returns CDR1 SGHRS and CDR2 YFSETQ. This CDR3 is 15 amino acids long. Trimming removed 3 bases from V and 7 bases from J; junction bases left unmatched: 6. Here the CDR3 DNA reads TGCGCCAGCAGCTGGAACAGGGGGGGGAATTCACCCCTCCACTTT. Protein product: CASSWNRGGNSPLHF.

This clonotype was counted many times. The chain is built from TRBV5-1 and TRBJ1-1, with a weak D call TRBD1 (5 bases). Trimming removed 4 bases from V and 0 bases from J, with 16 bases in between. The CDR3 has 16 residues. Germline V gene sequence: CDR1 SGHRS, CDR2 YFSETQ. The CDR3 is CASSPTPAGLNTEAFF. In nucleotides, the CDR3 is TGCGCCAGCAGCCCCACCCCGGCAGGGTTGAACACTGAAGCTTTCTTT.

This clonotype is a singleton in its sample. This sequence joins TRBV5-1 and TRBJ1-1; D gene ambiguous. This CDR3 has 15 residues. V was clipped by 0 bases and J by 4 bases, with 13 bases between them. Germline V CDR1 and CDR2: SGHRS, YFSETQ. This chain's CDR3 is CASSLGTTGPTEAFF. The CDR3 nucleotides read TGCGCCAGCAGCTTGGGCACAACTGGTCCCACTGAAGCTTTCTTT.

There are many counts of this clonotype. The genes are TRBV5-1 and TRBJ2-5, with a tentative D call TRBD2 (5 bases). The CDR3 has 14 amino acids. Germline CDR1 reads SGHRS; CDR2 reads YFSETQ. V lost 0 bases to trimming and J lost 5 bases, with 11 bases between them. The CDR3 here is CASSLGASSETQYF. The CDR3, as DNA: TGCGCCAGCAGCTTGGGGGCTAGCAGTGAGACCCAGTACTTC. Together with reference TRBV5-1 and TRBJ2-5, the CDR3 gives the full variable domain: KAGVTQTPRYLIKTRGQQVTLSCSPISGHRSVSWYQQTPGQGLQFLFEYFSETQRNKGNFPGRFSGRQFSNSRSEMNVSTLELGDSALYLCASSLGASSETQYFGPGTRLLVL.

Many counts were recorded for this clonotype. This sequence joins TRBV3-1 and TRBJ2-2, with 7 bases lining up with TRBD2. The germline gives CDR1 LGHDT, CDR2 YNNKEL (reference sequence). V lost 4 bases and J lost 3; bases outside the gene matches: 14. The CDR3 length is 18 residues. The CDR3 loop reads CASSPSFGLADHTGELFF. In nucleotides, the CDR3 is TGTGCCAGCAGCCCTTCGTTCGGGCTAGCGGACCACACCGGGGAGCTGTTTTTT.